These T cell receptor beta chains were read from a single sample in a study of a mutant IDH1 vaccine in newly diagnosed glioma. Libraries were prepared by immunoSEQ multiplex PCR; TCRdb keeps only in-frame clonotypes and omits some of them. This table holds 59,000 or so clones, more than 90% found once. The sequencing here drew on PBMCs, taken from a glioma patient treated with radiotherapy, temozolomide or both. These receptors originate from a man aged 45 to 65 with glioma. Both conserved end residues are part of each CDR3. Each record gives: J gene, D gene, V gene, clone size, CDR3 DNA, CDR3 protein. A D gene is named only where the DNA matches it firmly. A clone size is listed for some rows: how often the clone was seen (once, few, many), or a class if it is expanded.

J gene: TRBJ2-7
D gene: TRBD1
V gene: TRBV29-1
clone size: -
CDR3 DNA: TGCAGCGTTGCGGGGACAGGGCGCTACGAGCAGTACTTC
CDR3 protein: CSVAGTGRYEQYF

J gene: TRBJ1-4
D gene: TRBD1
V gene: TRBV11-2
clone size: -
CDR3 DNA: TGTGCCAGCAGCATCATGACAGGGGGGAACGAAAAACTGTTTTTT
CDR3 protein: CASSIMTGGNEKLFF

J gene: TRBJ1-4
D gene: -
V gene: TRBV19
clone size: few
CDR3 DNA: -
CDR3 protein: CASTSVLGIEKLFF

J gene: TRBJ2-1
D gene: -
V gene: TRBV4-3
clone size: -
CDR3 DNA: TGCGCCAGCAGCCGGGGTAATGAGCAGTTCTTC
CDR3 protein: CASSRGNEQFF

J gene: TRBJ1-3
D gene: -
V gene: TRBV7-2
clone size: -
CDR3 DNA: TGTGCCAGCAGCTTAGCGTACTTTGGAAACACCATATATTTT
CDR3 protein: CASSLAYFGNTIYF

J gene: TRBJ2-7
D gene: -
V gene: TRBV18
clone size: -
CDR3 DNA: TGTGCCAGCTCACCCCAAACACCCGATGAGCAGTACTTC
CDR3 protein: CASSPQTPDEQYF

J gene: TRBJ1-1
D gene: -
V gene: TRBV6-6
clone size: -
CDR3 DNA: TGTGCCAGCAGCAAAACTCAGAACACTGAAGCTTTCTTT
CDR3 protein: CASSKTQNTEAFF

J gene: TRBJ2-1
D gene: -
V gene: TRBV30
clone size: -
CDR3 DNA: TGTGCCTGGGATGAGGGGTCCTACAATGAGCAGTTCTTC
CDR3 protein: CAWDEGSYNEQFF

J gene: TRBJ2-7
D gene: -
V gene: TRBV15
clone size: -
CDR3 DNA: TGTGCCACCAGCAGAGATCTTGCGGCTCGGGACGGCTACGAGCAGTACTTC
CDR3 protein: CATSRDLAARDGYEQYF

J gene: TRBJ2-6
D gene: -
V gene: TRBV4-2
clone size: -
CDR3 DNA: TGTGCCAGCAGCCAAGAGTTCGAGTCTGGGGCCAACGTCCTGACTTTC
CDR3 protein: CASSQEFESGANVLTF

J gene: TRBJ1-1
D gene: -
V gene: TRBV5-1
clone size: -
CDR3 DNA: TGCGCCAGCAGCTTTTCAACTCAGAACACTGAAGCTTTCTTT
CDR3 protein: CASSFSTQNTEAFF

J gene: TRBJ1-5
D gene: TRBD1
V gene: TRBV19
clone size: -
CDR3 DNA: TGTGCCAGTAGTAGACGGGACAGGGGGCTTGGTCAGCCCCAGCATTTT
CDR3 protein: CASSRRDRGLGQPQHF

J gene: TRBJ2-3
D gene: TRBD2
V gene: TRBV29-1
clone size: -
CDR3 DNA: TGCAGCGCTCAGACGGTAGCGGGGCCCACAGATACGCAGTATTTT
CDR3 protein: CSAQTVAGPTDTQYF

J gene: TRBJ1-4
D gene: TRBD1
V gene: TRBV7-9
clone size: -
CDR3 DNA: TGTGCCAGCAGCCCCGACAGGGGAGGTGAAAAACTGTTTTTT
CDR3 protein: CASSPDRGGEKLFF

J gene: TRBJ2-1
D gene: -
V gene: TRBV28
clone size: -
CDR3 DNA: TGTGCCAGCAGTACCCCCACAGGGACGAACAATGAGCAGTTCTTC
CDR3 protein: CASSTPTGTNNEQFF

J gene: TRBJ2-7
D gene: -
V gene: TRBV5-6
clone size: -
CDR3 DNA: TGTGCCAGCAGCTTGTGGGACATATCCAGCTACGAGCAGTACTTC
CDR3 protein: CASSLWDISSYEQYF

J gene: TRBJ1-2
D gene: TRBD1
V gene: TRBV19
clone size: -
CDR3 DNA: TGTGCCAGTAGGACAGGGGGCGCTGGCTACACCTTC
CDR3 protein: CASRTGGAGYTF

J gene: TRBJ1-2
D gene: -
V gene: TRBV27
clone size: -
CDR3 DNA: TGTGCCAGCAGTTTATCGAGTCCAGGGGACTATGGCTACACCTTC
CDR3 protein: CASSLSSPGDYGYTF

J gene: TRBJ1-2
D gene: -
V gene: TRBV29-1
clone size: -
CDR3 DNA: TGCAGCGTGCTGGACACAAACTATGGCTACACCTTC
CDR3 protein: CSVLDTNYGYTF

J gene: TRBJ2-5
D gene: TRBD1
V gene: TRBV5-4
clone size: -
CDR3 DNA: TGTGCCAGCAGCCCGCGGACAGGGGGACGGGCGGAGACCCAGTACTTC
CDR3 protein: CASSPRTGGRAETQYF

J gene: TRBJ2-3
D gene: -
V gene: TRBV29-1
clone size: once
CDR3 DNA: TGCAGCGCTCCCACAGATACGCAGTATTTT
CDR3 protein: CSAPTDTQYF

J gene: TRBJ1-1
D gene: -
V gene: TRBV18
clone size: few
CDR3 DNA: TGTGCCAGCTCACCACACCCGGGAAAAACTGAAGCTTTCTTT
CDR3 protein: CASSPHPGKTEAFF

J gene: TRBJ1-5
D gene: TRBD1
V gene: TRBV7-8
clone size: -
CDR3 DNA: TGTGCCAGCAGCATCCGGACAGGGGCTATCAATCAGCCCCAGCATTTT
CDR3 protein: CASSIRTGAINQPQHF

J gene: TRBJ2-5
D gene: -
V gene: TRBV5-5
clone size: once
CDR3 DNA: TGTGCCAGCAGCTTGGGATCCACCTGGGACATCCAAGAGACCCAGTACTTC
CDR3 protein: CASSLGSTWDIQETQYF

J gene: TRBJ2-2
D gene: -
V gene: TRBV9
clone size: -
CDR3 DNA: TGTGCCAGCAGCGTAGTAGGTCAGAACACCGGGGAGCTGTTTTTT
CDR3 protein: CASSVVGQNTGELFF

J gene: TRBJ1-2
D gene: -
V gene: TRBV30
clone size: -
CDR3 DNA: TGTGCCTGGAGTGTGTACAGTGCCTCTGGCTACACCTTC
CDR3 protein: CAWSVYSASGYTF

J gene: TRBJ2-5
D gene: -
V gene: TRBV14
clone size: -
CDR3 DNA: TGTGCCAGCAGCCAAGAAAGAGAGGGCGCTACTAGAGGAGAGACCCAGTACTTC
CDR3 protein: CASSQEREGATRGETQYF

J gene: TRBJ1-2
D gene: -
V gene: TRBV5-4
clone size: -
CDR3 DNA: TGTGCCAGCAGCCTCGGGAACTATGGCTACACCTTC
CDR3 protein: CASSLGNYGYTF

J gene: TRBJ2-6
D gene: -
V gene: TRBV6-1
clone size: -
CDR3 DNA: TGTGCCAGCAGTGAACGAACAACAGGGGCCAACGTCCTGACTTTC
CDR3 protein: CASSERTTGANVLTF

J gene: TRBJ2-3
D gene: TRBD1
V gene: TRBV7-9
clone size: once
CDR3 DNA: TGTGCCAGCAGCACTACTACAGGGGCCGGACAAATCTTGACAGATACGCAGTATTTT
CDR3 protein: CASSTTTGAGQILTDTQYF

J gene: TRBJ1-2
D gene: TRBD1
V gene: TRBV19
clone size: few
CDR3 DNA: TGTGCCAGTAGTAGAGACAGGGGGCGTAACTATGGCTACACCTTC
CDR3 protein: CASSRDRGRNYGYTF

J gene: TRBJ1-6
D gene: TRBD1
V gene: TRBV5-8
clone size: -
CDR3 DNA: TGTGCCAGCAGCGCCGGGACAGGGACGAAAAATAATTCACCCCTCCACTTT
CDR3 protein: CASSAGTGTKNNSPLHF

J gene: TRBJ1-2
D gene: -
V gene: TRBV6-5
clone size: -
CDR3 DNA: TGTGCCAGCAGTTACTCGTCAGGCTCCGGCGGCTACACCTTC
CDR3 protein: CASSYSSGSGGYTF

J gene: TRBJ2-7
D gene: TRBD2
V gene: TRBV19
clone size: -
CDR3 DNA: TGTGCCAGTAGTATAGTGACTAGCGGGAACTACGAGCAGTACTTC
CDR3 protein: CASSIVTSGNYEQYF

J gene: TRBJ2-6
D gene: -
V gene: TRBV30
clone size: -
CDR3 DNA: TGTGCCTGGAGCGGGCAGTCTGGGGCCAACGTCCTGACTTTC
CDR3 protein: CAWSGQSGANVLTF

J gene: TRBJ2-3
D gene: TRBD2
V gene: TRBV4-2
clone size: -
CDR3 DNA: TGTGCCAGCAGCCGAGGACTAGCGGGGGGCACAGATACGCAGTATTTT
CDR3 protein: CASSRGLAGGTDTQYF

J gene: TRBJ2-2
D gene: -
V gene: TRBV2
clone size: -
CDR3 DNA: TGTGCCAGCAGATCAGACCCTTGGGGGACCGGGGAGCTGTTTTTT
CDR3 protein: CASRSDPWGTGELFF

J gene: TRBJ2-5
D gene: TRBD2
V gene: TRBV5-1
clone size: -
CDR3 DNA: TGCGCCAGCAGCCTGGGACTAGCGCAAGAGACCCAGTACTTC
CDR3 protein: CASSLGLAQETQYF

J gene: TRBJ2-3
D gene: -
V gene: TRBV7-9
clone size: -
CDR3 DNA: TGTGCCAGCAACGGTAACCAGGGGATCCCAGATACGCAGTATTTT
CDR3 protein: CASNGNQGIPDTQYF

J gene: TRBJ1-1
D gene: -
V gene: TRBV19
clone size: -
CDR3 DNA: TGTGCCAGTAGTATAAAGGGGGACACTGAAGCTTTCTTT
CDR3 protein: CASSIKGDTEAFF

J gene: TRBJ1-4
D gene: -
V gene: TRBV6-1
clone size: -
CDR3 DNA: TGTGCCAGCAGAGAGGGGGGCGGAAGGGAAAAACTGTTTTTT
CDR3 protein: CASREGGGREKLFF

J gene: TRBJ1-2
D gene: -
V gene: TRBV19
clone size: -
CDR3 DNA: TGTGCCAGTAGCCCAACAGGGTACTATGGCTACACCTTC
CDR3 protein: CASSPTGYYGYTF

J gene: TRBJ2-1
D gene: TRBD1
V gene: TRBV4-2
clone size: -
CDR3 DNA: TGTGCCAGCAGCCTGGGACAGGCACGGAGCAATGAGCAGTTCTTC
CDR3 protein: CASSLGQARSNEQFF

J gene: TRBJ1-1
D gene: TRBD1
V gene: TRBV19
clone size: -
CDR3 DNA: TGTGCCAGTAGTATGGGACAGCTGAACACTGAAGCTTTCTTT
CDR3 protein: CASSMGQLNTEAFF

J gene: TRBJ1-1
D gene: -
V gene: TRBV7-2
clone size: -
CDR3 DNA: TGTGCCAGCAGCTTAGTCGGACACAGGTTGTACACTGAAGCTTTCTTT
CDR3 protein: CASSLVGHRLYTEAFF

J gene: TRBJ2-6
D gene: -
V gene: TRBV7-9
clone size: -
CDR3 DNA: TGTGCCAGCAGCTTAGGGGGACATCCCGGGGCCAACGTCCTGACTTTC
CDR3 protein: CASSLGGHPGANVLTF

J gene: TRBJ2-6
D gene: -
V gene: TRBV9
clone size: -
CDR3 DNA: TGTGCCAGCAGCGTAAAATCATCATCGACTGGGGCCAACGTCCTGACTTTC
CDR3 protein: CASSVKSSSTGANVLTF

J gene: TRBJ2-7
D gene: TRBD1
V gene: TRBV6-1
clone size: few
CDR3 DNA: TGTGCCAGCAGGTGGACAGGGAAGGACGAGCAGTACTTC
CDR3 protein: CASRWTGKDEQYF

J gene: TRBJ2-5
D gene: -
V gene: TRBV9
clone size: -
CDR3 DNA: TGTGCCAGCAGCGAAAGGGGCGGGACCCAGTACTTC
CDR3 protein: CASSERGGTQYF

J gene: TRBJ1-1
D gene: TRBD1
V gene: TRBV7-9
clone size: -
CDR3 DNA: TGTGCCAGCAGCTTTGGGAGGGACAGAGCGAACACTGAAGCTTTCTTT
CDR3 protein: CASSFGRDRANTEAFF

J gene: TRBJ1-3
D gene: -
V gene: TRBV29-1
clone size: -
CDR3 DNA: TGCAGCGTCGGCCGGGGTACTGGAAACACCATATATTTT
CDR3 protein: CSVGRGTGNTIYF

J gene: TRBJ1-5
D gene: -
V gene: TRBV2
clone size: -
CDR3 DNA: TGTGCCAGCCAGGGTGAGGGTCAGCCCCAGCATTTT
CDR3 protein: CASQGEGQPQHF

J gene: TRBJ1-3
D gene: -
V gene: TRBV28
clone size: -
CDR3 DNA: TGTGCCAGCAGTTTTCGCATCTCTGGAAACACCATATATTTT
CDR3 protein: CASSFRISGNTIYF

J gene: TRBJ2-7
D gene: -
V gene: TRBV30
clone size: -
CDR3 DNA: TGTGCCTGGTCCCAAGTCAGGAGCTCCTACGAGCAGTACTTC
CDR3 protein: CAWSQVRSSYEQYF

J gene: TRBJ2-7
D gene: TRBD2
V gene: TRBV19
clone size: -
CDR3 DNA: TGTGCCAGTAGTACCAGACTAGCGGGAGTAGGCGAGCAGTACTTC
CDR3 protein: CASSTRLAGVGEQYF

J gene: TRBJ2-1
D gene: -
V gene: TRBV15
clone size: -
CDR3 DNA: TGTGCCACCAGCAGAGATGACATGTTGATCACCCCCTACAATGAGCAGTTCTTC
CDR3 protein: CATSRDDMLITPYNEQFF

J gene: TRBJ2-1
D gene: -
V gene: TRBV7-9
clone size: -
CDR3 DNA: TGTGCCAGCAGGGCTGGGGCAGGGAACAATGAGCAGTTCTTC
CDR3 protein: CASRAGAGNNEQFF

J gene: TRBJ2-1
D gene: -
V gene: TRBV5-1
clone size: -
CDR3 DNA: TGCGCCAGCACGGGGGGAGGGGGCTACAATGAGCAGTTCTTC
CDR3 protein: CASTGGGGYNEQFF

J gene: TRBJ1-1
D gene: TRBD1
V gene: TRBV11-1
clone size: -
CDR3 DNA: TGTGCCAGCAGCTTCGACAGGGACACTGAAGCTTTCTTT
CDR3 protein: CASSFDRDTEAFF